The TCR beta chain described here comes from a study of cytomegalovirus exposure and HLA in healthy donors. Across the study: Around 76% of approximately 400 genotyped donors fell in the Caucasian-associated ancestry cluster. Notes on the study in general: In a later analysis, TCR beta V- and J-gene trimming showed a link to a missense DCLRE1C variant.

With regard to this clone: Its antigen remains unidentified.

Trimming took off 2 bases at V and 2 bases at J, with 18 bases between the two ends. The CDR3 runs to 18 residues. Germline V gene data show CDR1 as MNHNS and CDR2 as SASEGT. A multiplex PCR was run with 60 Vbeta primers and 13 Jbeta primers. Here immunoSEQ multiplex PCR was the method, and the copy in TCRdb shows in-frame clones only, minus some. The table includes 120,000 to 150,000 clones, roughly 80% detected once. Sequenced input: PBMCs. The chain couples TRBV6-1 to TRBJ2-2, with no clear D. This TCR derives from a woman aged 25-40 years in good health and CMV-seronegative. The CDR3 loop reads CASSEFPYWAQNTGELFF. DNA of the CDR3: TGTGCCAGCAGTGAATTCCCCTACTGGGCCCAAAACACCGGGGAGCTGTTTTTT.